One and the same sample provided the 7 T cell receptor beta chains below, sequenced in a study of OX40 agonist ivuxolimab in advanced cancers. Assay used: immunoSEQ multiplex PCR; TCRdb lists only in-frame clones, some missing. This table holds more than 9,000 clones, around 80% found once. Source: CD4+ or CD8+ T cells sorted from blood, taken in a trial of the OX40 agonist ivuxolimab. These receptors were obtained from an adult with an advanced solid tumor such as melanoma, head and neck, liver or kidney cancer.

This clone is categorized as medium-sized. V usage is TRBV28 and J usage is TRBJ1-5, with D maybe TRBD1 (5 bases). Between the trimmed V and J ends, which lost 6 bases and 0 bases, there was a span of 15 bases. The CDR3 covers 16 residues. The germline V gene encodes CDR1 MDHEN and CDR2 SYDVKM. The CDR3 sequence: CASSYGAMYSNQPQHF. The CDR3 nucleotides read TGTGCCAGCAGCTACGGGGCAATGTATAGCAATCAGCCCCAGCATTTT.

By proportion, this clone is medium-sized. The rearrangement links TRBV6-5 to TRBJ2-1; D is undetermined. The CDR3 spans 15 residues. Trimming removed 0 bases at V and 0 bases at J, with 6 bases between. CDR1 MNHEY and CDR2 SVGAGI come from the germline V gene. CDR3 coding DNA: TGTGCCAGCAGTTACTCCCCTAACTCCTACAATGAGCAGTTCTTC. Translated: CASSYSPNSYNEQFF.

The V gene is TRBV6-5, the J gene TRBJ1-5; 7 bases align to TRBD1. This CDR3 is built from 14 residues. In germline, CDR1 is MNHEY, CDR2 SVGAGI. V lost 6 bases, J lost 5 bases, and 7 bases stayed unmatched. The CDR3 region is CASRPTGAHQPQHF. The CDR3 DNA reads TGTGCCAGCAGGCCCACAGGGGCGCATCAGCCCCAGCATTTT.

J is TRBJ2-1 and V is TRBV5-1, with 12 bases aligning to TRBD2. Germline CDR1 SGHRS, CDR2 YFSETQ. There are 16 residues in the CDR3. Unmatched junction bases numbered 7, after V lost 3 bases and J lost 6 bases. CDR3 bases: TGCGCCAGCAGCTACCCGCCTAGCGGGGGGGCCAATGAGCAGTTCTTC. It is translated as CASSYPPSGGANEQFF.

The rearrangement links TRBV5-1 to TRBJ2-7, with D possibly TRBD2 on 6 matching bases. There are 13 residues in the CDR3. The germline gives CDR1 SGHRS, CDR2 YFSETQ. V was shortened by 4 bases and J by 6 bases, with 14 bases between the two germline ends. CDR3 protein: CASSRFQGGEQYF. DNA of the CDR3: TGCGCCAGCAGCCGTTTTCAGGGAGGCGAGCAGTACTTC.

J is TRBJ1-6 and V is TRBV4-1; D uncertain. Deletions cut 0 bases from V and 10 bases from J, with 13 bases between. Looked up from germline, CDR1 is MGHRA and CDR2 is YSYEKL. CDR3 length: 15 residues. CDR3: CASSQERYHPSPLHF. The CDR3 region has the DNA TGCGCCAGCAGCCAAGAAAGGTATCACCCCTCACCCCTCCACTTT.

This sequence joins TRBV11-1 and TRBJ1-1; no clear D gene. The V and J ends lost 3 bases and 5 bases respectively, with 13 bases between them. The length of the CDR3 is 14 residues. Per germline, CDR1 SGHAT and CDR2 FQDESV (reference sequence). The CDR3 bases are TGTGCCAGCAGCTTTTGGGAAGGCCAAACTGAAGCTTTCTTT. Translation gives CASSFWEGQTEAFF. Using reference TRBV11-1 and TRBJ1-1 for the parts outside the CDR3, the full variable domain is EAEVAQSPRYKITEKSQAVAFWCDPISGHATLYWYRQILGQGPELLVQFQDESVVDDSQLPKDRFSAERLKGVDSTLKIQPAELGDSAMYLCASSFWEGQTEAFFGQGTRLTVV.